This T cell receptor (beta chain) is from a study of T cell responses to AZD1222 COVID-19 vaccine. Study outcomes and limitations: Repertoire samples came only from after the peak T cell response.

As to this clone: Its antigen is undetermined.

Profiled with immunoSEQ multiplex PCR; TCRdb holds only in-frame clones, not every one. The sample holds under 75,000 clones, approximately 84% seen once. Germline CDR1 SGHRS, CDR2 YFSETQ. This CDR3 has 11 residues. V dropped 4 bases and J dropped 7; count of bases not matched to a gene: 1. The chain recombines TRBV5-1 with TRBJ2-7, with TRBD1 matching over 8 bases. The sample here was peripheral blood, taken on day 0 of AZD1222 vaccination. The source of this sequence is an adult in good health. Written as DNA, the CDR3 is TGCGCCAGCAGCCGGGACAGGGAGCAGTACTTC. It specifies CASSRDREQYF.